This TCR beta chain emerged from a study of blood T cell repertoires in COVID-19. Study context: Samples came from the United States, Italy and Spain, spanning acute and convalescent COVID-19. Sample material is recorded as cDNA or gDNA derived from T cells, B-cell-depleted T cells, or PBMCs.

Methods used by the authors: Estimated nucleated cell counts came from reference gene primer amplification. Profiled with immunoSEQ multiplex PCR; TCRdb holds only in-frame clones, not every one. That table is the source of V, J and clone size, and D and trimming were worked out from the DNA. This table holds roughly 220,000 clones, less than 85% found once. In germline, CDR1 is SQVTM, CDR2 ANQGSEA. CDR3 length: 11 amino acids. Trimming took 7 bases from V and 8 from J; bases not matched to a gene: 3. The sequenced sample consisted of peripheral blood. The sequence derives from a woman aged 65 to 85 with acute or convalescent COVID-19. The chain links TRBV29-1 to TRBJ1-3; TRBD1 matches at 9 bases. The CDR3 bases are TGCAGCGCGGGACAGGGTCACACCATATATTTT. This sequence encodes CSAGQGHTIYF.